The T cell receptor beta chain under discussion was sequenced for a study of T cell changes during pregnancy in multiple sclerosis. Only in-frame clones appear in the TCRdb table, and some are missing; sequencing was by immunoSEQ multiplex PCR. The profile shows some 60,000 clones, around nine tenths of them singletons. The V end was cut by 0 bases, the J end by 6 bases, with 13 bases between. This CDR3 has 15 residues. CDR1 SGHTA and CDR2 FQGNSA come from the germline V gene. V gene TRBV7-2 combines with J gene TRBJ2-3, with D possibly TRBD2 on 6 matching bases. This receptor was taken from a female donor with multiple sclerosis, enrolled in a pregnancy study. Sequenced here: CD4+ T cells from peripheral blood mononuclear cells, sampled in the third trimester of pregnancy. This CDR3 is CASSLAGMLADTQYF. The CDR3 nucleotides are TGTGCCAGCAGCTTAGCGGGGATGCTAGCGGATACGCAGTATTTT.